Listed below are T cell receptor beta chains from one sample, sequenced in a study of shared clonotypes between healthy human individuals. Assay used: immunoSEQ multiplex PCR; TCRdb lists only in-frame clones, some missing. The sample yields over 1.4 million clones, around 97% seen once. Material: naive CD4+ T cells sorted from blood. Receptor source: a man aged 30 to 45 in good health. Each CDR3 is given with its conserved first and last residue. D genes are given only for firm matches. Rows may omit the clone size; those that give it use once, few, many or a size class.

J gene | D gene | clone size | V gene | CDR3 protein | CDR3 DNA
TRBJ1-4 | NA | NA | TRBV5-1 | CASSPGVGGEKLFF | TGCGCCAGCAGCCCGGGGGTTGGCGGAGAAAAACTGTTTTTT
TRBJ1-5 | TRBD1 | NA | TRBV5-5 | CASSLLGQGRGSNQPQHF | TGTGCCAGCAGCTTGTTGGGACAGGGTAGGGGCAGCAATCAGCCCCAGCATTTT
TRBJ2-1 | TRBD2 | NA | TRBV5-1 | CASSQLAGAADEQFF | TGCGCCAGCAGCCAATTAGCGGGAGCGGCGGATGAGCAGTTCTTC
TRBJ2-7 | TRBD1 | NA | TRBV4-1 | CASSQPGQGYEQYF | TGCGCCAGCAGCCAGCCTGGACAGGGCTACGAGCAGTACTTC
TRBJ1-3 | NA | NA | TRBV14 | CASSQGGVFSGNTIYF | TGTGCCAGCAGCCAAGGCGGGGTCTTCTCTGGAAACACCATATATTTT
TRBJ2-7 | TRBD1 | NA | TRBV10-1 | CASSRDRVFHEQYF | TGCGCCAGCAGCCGGGACAGGGTGTTTCACGAGCAGTACTTC
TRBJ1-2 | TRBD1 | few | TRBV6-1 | CASSTMRTGKGYTF | TGTGCCAGCAGCACGATGAGGACAGGCAAGGGCTACACCTTC
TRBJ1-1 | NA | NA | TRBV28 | CASRAPPGVEAFF | TGTGCCAGCAGAGCACCCCCGGGAGTTGAAGCTTTCTTT
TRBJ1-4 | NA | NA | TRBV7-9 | CASSLDGGEKLFF | TGTGCCAGCAGCTTAGACGGCGGGGAAAAACTGTTTTTT
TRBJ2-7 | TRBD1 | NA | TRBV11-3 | CASSPDRGPYEQYF | TGTGCCAGCAGCCCAGACAGGGGGCCCTACGAGCAGTACTTC
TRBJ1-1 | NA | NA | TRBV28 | CASSLTSQGKKAFF | TGTGCCAGCAGTTTGACGAGTCAGGGAAAAAAAGCTTTCTTT
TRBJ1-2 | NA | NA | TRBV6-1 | CASSDSGYGYTF | TGTGCCAGCAGTGATTCGGGATATGGCTACACCTTC
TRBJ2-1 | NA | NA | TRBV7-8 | CASSPRDNEQFF | TGTGCCAGCAGCCCTAGAGACAATGAGCAGTTCTTC
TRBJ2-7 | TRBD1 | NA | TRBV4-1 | CASSPGTGVTYEQYF | TGCGCCAGCAGCCCGGGGACAGGCGTAACCTACGAGCAGTACTTC
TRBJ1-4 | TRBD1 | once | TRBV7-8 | CASSTRLWGQGWSNEKLFF | TGTGCCAGCAGCACCCGACTGTGGGGACAGGGTTGGTCTAATGAAAAACTGTTTTTT
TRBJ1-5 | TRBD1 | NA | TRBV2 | CASSGQGESYSNQPQHF | TGTGCCAGCAGCGGACAGGGGGAGTCTTATAGCAATCAGCCCCAGCATTTT
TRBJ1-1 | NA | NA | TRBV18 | CASSPGGLTEAFF | TGTGCCAGCTCACCTGGGGGGCTAACTGAAGCTTTCTTT
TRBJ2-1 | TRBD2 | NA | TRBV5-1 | CASSTGLAGGWDEQFF | TGCGCCAGCAGCACCGGACTAGCGGGAGGTTGGGATGAGCAGTTCTTC
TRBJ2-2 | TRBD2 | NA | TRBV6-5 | CASSYSGREIGELFF | TGTGCCAGCAGTTATAGCGGGAGGGAGATCGGGGAGCTGTTTTTT
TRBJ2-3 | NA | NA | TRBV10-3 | CAISWGGSTDTQYF | TGTGCCATCAGTTGGGGCGGGAGCACAGATACGCAGTATTTT
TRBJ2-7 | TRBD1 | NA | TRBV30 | CAWRKGQVLEQYF | TGTGCCTGGAGGAAAGGACAGGTTCTCGAGCAGTACTTC
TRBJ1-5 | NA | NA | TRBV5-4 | CASSLDTNQPQHF | TGTGCCAGCAGCTTGGACACCAATCAGCCCCAGCATTTT
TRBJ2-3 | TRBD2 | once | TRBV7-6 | CASSLVAGATDTQYF | TGTGCCAGCAGCTTAGTAGCGGGAGCGACAGATACGCAGTATTTT
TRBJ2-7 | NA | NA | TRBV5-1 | CASSLERRSYEQYF | TGCGCCAGCAGCTTAGAGCGGAGATCCTACGAGCAGTACTTC
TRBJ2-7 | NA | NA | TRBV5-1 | CASSLEGGEQYF | TGCGCCAGCAGCTTGGAGGGCGGGGAGCAGTACTTC
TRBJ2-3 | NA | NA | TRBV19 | CASSRWTRGTDTQYF | TGTGCCAGTAGTAGATGGACACGGGGCACAGATACGCAGTATTTT
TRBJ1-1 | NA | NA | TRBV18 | CASSLGGGTEAFF | TGTGCCAGCTCACTAGGGGGAGGAACTGAAGCTTTCTTT
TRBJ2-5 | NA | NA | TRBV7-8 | CASSLWIWAGQETQYF | TGTGCCAGCAGCTTATGGATATGGGCGGGCCAAGAGACCCAGTACTTC
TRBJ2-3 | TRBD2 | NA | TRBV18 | CASSPMTSVFSTDTQYF | TGTGCCAGCTCACCAATGACTAGCGTATTCAGCACAGATACGCAGTATTTT